This TCR beta chain comes out of a study of blood T cell repertoires in COVID-19. Study summary: The United States, Italy and Spain supplied acute and convalescent COVID-19 samples. PBMCs, B-cell-depleted T cells, or T cells were the source of the cDNA or gDNA that made up the material.

Study processing details: By means of reference gene primer amplification, nucleated cell counts were estimated. Sequencing used immunoSEQ multiplex PCR; TCRdb keeps in-frame clones, though not all of them. Clonal size and the V and J genes are those of that table, whereas D and trimming came from the DNA. Among 170,000 or so clones listed, 84% were seen once. Germline lookup yields CDR1 LNHNV and CDR2 YYDKDF (reference sequence). The CDR3 has 15 amino acids. V shed 1 base and J shed 3 bases, with 12 bases lying between them. What was sequenced was peripheral blood. The V and J genes are TRBV15 and TRBJ2-5; D is unresolved. The sequence was collected from a man younger than 35 with active or convalescent COVID-19. CDR3: CATSRALRVEETQYF. The CDR3 bases are TGTGCCACCAGCAGAGCGCTCCGGGTAGAAGAGACCCAGTACTTC.